This T cell receptor (beta chain) emerged from a study of identical twins. A universal primer site was added by template switching, and unique molecular identifiers were carried by the cDNA. Using its own MiXCR run on the 5' RACE reads, TCRdb lists one record per CDR3 protein. The sample contains around 250,000 distinct CDR3 sequences, 5.5% to 7.5% of which appear only once. CDR1 and CDR2 from the germline V gene are DFQATT and SNEGSKA (reference sequence). Between the trimmed V and J ends, which lost 0 bases and 4 bases, there was a span of 13 bases. The CDR3 length is 14 residues. This clonotype was counted between two and nine times. This sample was shared with a second study, whose subject was T cells expressing NK-cell markers.

The sample comprised CD8+ T cells sorted from blood. V and J are TRBV20-1 and TRBJ2-7; D gene ambiguous. The source of this sequence is a woman under 30 in good health. The CDR3 loop is CSARDQDGVYEQYF. CDR3 nucleotides: TGCAGTGCTAGAGATCAGGATGGGGTGTACGAGCAGTACTTC.